The text below deals with one T cell receptor (beta chain). Germline V lookup: CDR1 GTSNPN, CDR2 SVGIG (reference sequence). V shed 5 bases and J shed 3 bases, with 10 bases lying between them. The CDR3 runs 12 residues. Profiled with immunoSEQ multiplex PCR; TCRdb holds only in-frame clones, not every one. The data show about 320,000 clones, 86% seen once. This record comes from a study of Ad26.COV2.S vaccination and SARS-CoV-2 variants. Study overall: A participant enrolled in the COV1001 Ad26.COV2.S trial arm provided the sample.

Specified treatment: around 19 received Ad26.COV2.S at low or high dose, single or two shots; about 5 received placebo; per-sample allocation not given. Sample collection was performed on day 63 after the first vaccine or placebo injection. Whoever gave the sample was an adult aged 18-55 years in Boston. This chain uses TRBV30 with TRBJ1-1, with D possibly being TRBD1 (6 bases). The sample in question was peripheral blood, obtained in a trial of Ad26.COV2.S vaccine versus placebo. The sequence was collected from a person between 18 and 59 years old who received the Ad26.COV2.S COVID-19 vaccine or a placebo. The CDR3 DNA sequence: TGTGCCTGGGCCCGGACAGACACTGAAGCTTTCTTT. Translated: CAWARTDTEAFF.